This T cell receptor beta chain originates from a study of cytomegalovirus exposure and HLA in healthy donors (dated 2017 in TCRdb). With regard to the full study: An earlier analysis of 550 to 700 of the donors reported roughly 270 Gb of sequence data and roughly 110 million unique TCR beta sequences from about 200 million T cells. HLA typing covered class I and class II loci at four-digit resolution. The number of donors typed differed by locus, with 629-630 for A, B, C, DRB1 and DQB1, 522 for DQA1, nearly 610 for DPA1, and 450 to 480 for DPB1. Using immunosequencing, the study profiled T cell repertoires from 666 subjects and related those repertoires to cytomegalovirus serostatus. The study aimed to test whether signatures of past pathogen exposure could be identified by cataloging public T cell receptors. All discovery cohort repertoires had been generated on a single sequencing platform. Roughly 5 DR-DQ haplotypes were handled as single units for association and clustering, since linkage in the cohort was strong. Across roughly 420 genotyped donors of the cohort, an average of approximately 200,000 unique TCR beta nucleotide sequences per donor were sequenced, and roughly 20% of those sequences were non-productive. The genetic ancestry cluster associated with self-reported Caucasian donors included over 80% of the roughly 390 genotyped donors. To study patterns of TCR occurrence, a later analysis re-analyzed previously published TCR beta repertoires from 600 to 750 donors and added high-resolution HLA genotyping. To decide whether each TCR beta V gene segment behaved as functional or pseudogenic, an earlier analysis of some 600 of the donors relied on high-throughput TCR beta sequencing. The later analysis used no new phenotypic data to find candidate immune exposures, relying instead on TCR beta sequences and their occurrence across donors. Donor age, sex, ethnicity and CMV serostatus were collected together with the repertoire data. The study combined high-throughput TCR immunosequencing, statistical association of individual TCRs with disease status, and machine learning to predict cytomegalovirus infection status. In addition to the first cohort of approximately 650 subjects, a separate validation cohort of approximately 110 different subjects was used. About 300 gigabases of sequencing data and around 80 million unique TCR sequences made up an early release that covered several hundred HLA-typed donors. In a later genetic analysis, genome-wide SNP genotypes for about 55% of the 666 donors were used, and that subset was treated as a discovery cohort.

Sequences LNHDA (CDR1) and SQIVND (CDR2) are obtained from the germline V gene (reference sequence). Reading from cysteine to phenylalanine, the CDR3 counts 12 amino acids. This entry keeps only the CDR3 DNA: 36 bases, framed from base 1. V is reduced by 10 bases and J by 3 bases, leaving a spacing of 13 bases between them. General conclusions and limits of the study: Immune exposure information for the cohort was limited to CMV serostatus. The study listed 150 to 200 TCR beta chains as associated with cytomegalovirus. In a later genetic analysis, fewer N-insertions in productive TCRs were reported among donors in an Asian-associated ancestry cluster than the roughly 700-donor mean. Strong co-occurrence of HLA alleles, especially DR and DQ, made assigning TCR associations to individual alleles difficult. Most CMV-associated TCR beta chains appeared to be HLA-restricted in a later analysis, and the HLA associations seemed to be driven largely by CMV exposure. The 87-base-pair reads could not distinguish some IMGT-functional V segments, including TRBV6-2 and TRBV6-3, so those segments were excluded. In a later analysis, several top co-occurrence clusters were reported to appear linked to parvovirus B19, influenza, CMV and Epstein-Barr virus. The classifier was reported to diagnose cytomegalovirus status with high specificity and sensitivity in both the original and validation cohorts. Broadly in line with IMGT annotations, most TCR beta V segments showed up in productive rearrangements about 87% or about 30% of the time in an earlier analysis of under 700 of the donors. A further reported finding was that TCR beta sequences accurately predicted the HLA-A and HLA-B alleles for most subjects in the first cohort. Specific HLA alleles were associated with 15,000 to 20,000 TCR beta sequences at a false discovery rate of 0.05 in a later analysis. A few of the identified cytomegalovirus-associated TCR beta chains were confirmed in vitro to be specific for cytomegalovirus antigens. In a later analysis, the rate of TCR association differed among HLA loci, with DRB1 alleles having the most associated TCRs and HLA-C alleles having the fewest. The sequencing pipeline was judged likely to have produced a cluster of highly shared sequence variants as a technical artifact. Most TCR sequences were observed very rarely across donors, whereas some public TCRs were present in many individuals. The cohort was sequenced for TCR beta chains only, and without alpha or paired-chain data the features that could be detected were limited. In a later genetic analysis, a missense DCLRE1C variant was associated with V-gene and J-gene trimming of TCR beta chains, and the association was replicated in an independent cohort. Roughly uniform sequencing depth across donors was assumed in presence/absence analyses, although this assumption may not hold. Correlated functional status among segregating V segments might be attributable to linkage disequilibrium, but an unknown experimental factor could not be ruled out. In a later analysis, HLA-associated TCR beta chains were found to be more clonally expanded and to have lower generation probabilities than equally common non-associated chains. The authors suggested that the approach could potentially be extended to other disease states and immunological phenotypes. Because some donors lacked HLA typing at each locus, the association tests relied only on the typed subset. Because counts were too low, roughly 17 rarely observed V segments, including chromosome 9 orphons, were left out of the earlier analysis of roughly 600 of the donors.

The library came from the immunoSEQ multiplex PCR assay. For the multiplex PCR, a mixture combining 60 forward primers for TCR Vbeta segments and 13 reverse primers for TCR Jbeta segments was used. Amplification of the CDR3 region of rearranged TCR beta genes was performed with a multiplex PCR assay on genomic DNA. The amplified TCR beta libraries were sequenced on the Illumina HiSeq System as 87-base-pair reads. The authors processed their data as follows. A later analysis counted 75 million to 100 million unique TCR beta chains across the 640 or so repertoires, and around 12 million of these chains were shared by at least two donors. A nearest-neighbor algorithm error-corrected the raw reads and collapsed the reads into unique sequences, merging closely related sequences to remove PCR and sequencing errors. To assign V, D and J gene segments, CDR3 sequences were aligned to IMGT reference sequences. For a sequence to be retained, a match of at least six nucleotides to both a V gene segment and a J gene segment was required. A rearrangement was called productive if the CDR3 had no stop codons and remained in frame with V and J, and every other rearrangement was called non-productive. CDR3 was defined by IMGT convention, running from the second conserved V-encoded cysteine to the conserved J-encoded phenylalanine. The earlier analysis of approximately 500 of the donors excluded sequences that lacked an unambiguous match to a single V gene segment. An earlier analysis of some 500 of the donors classified V segments as functional when productive rearrangements were above 56.7% and as segregating when the standard deviation between donors was above 5%. A statistical classification framework was developed to diagnose cytomegalovirus status using the catalog of TCR beta chain sequences. In a later analysis, TCR nucleotide sequences were compared against IMGT/GENE-DB human TR gene sequences so that V and J genes could be assigned. A later analysis assigned CDR3 sequences and most-parsimonious VDJ recombination scenarios with the TCRdist pipeline. In a later analysis, each TCR beta chain was defined by its CDR3 amino acid sequence together with its V-gene family, and reads lacking a unique V-gene family were excluded. To address suspected cross-contamination and a sequencing artifact, a later analysis removed several hundred highly shared, low-generation-probability nucleotide sequences. A later analysis calculated a clonal expansion index for each public chain from normalized within-repertoire ranks of inferred template counts. In a later analysis, generation probabilities were computed with a VDJ recombination model fitted to out-of-frame rearrangements, and the resulting probabilities were checked against IGoR. In a later analysis, TCR-TCR, TCR-HLA and TCR-CMV co-occurrence was scored with hypergeometric tests, and a repertoire-size bias correction was applied to TCR pairs. A later analysis estimated false discovery rates by permuting HLA or CMV assignments 20 times. In a later analysis, co-occurring TCRs were grouped with DBSCAN, and TCRdist sequence similarity was added when clustering was performed within HLA-allele-positive subsets. Co-occurrence clustering excluded repertoires with fewer than 30,000 or more than 120,000 public chains, plus five with anomalous nucleotide sharing. TCRdb took over this immuneACCESS table, retaining in-frame rearrangements with V and J assigned. Such tables are incomplete; in checked studies, under half of the missing clones stem from an unresolved V gene, and the remainder is unexplained. V and J calls and clone size are those listed in that table; D and trimming were worked out from the DNA. Recorded for this sample are about 200,000 clones; 86% of them occurred a single time. Approximately 0.31% of the sample is held by the ten biggest clonotypes.

Comment on this clone: What antigen it recognizes has not been identified. Per-base qualities were not stored, and no clone one base away is much larger.

The cohort was made up of approximately 670 healthy bone marrow donors. At the time of sampling, every cohort member was nominally healthy, though immune exposures that went unrecorded were likely present. The donor tested CMV seronegative and was one of the 352 seronegative cohort members. A peripheral blood sample was collected from each donor, and TCR beta sequencing was performed on peripheral blood mononuclear cells. Genomic DNA was extracted from the blood cell samples with the Qiagen DNeasy Blood Extraction Kit. This sequence was found in a woman younger than 45 in good health and CMV-seronegative. The rearrangement joined TRBV19 to TRBJ2-7; the D gene is perhaps TRBD2, on 5 matching bases. The sample was PBMCs. In nucleotide form, the sequence is TGTGCCACTTCGTTAGGAGGCTACGAGCAGTACTTC. Translated, this is CATSLGGYEQYF.